This T cell receptor (beta chain) was captured by sequencing in a study of cytomegalovirus exposure and HLA in healthy donors. General study points: A later analysis found first-cohort TCR clusters tended to co-occur in the approximately 110 validation repertoires.

Remarks on this clone: What it binds is not known.

The CDR3 covers 16 residues. CDR1 and CDR2 (germline): SGHTA, FQGTGA. With V trimmed by 5 bases and J by 3 bases, 9 bases remained unmatched. Repertoires were generated with immunoSEQ multiplex PCR, while TCRdb's copy carries only in-frame clones and drops some. Of about 150,000 clones in the sample, less than 90% are singletons; the top ten hold 3% to 3.5%. The chain has TRBV7-3 and TRBJ2-4; 8 positions match TRBD2. Sequenced input: PBMCs. This sequence originates from a woman in her late teens or twenties in good health and CMV-seropositive. The CDR3 here is CASSPRTSGYKNIQYF. Written as DNA, the CDR3 is TGTGCCAGCAGCCCCAGAACTAGCGGATACAAAAACATTCAGTACTTC.